The TCR beta chain under discussion was sequenced for a study of OX40 agonist ivuxolimab in advanced cancers. At the level of the study: Each dose-escalation patient presented with hepatocellular carcinoma, melanoma, renal cell or head and neck cancer. Study-wide findings and caveats: At 0.1 to 3.0 mg/kg, clonal expansion of CD4+ and CD8+ blood T cells had occurred by week 6.

Assay used: immunoSEQ multiplex PCR; TCRdb lists only in-frame clones, some missing. The top ten hold 3.8% of the sample, which has roughly 20,000 clones, about 80% seen once. Germline V gene data show CDR1 as GTSNPN and CDR2 as SVGIG (reference sequence). This CDR3 is 14 amino acids long. Trimming cost V 4 bases and J 2 bases, with 14 bases left between them. This clone has more than one count but fewer than ten. Its target is not known. Samples were taken at baseline and on day 1 of cycles 4 and 7. The genes are TRBV30 and TRBJ1-1; a weak D match, TRBD1 (6 bases). This clonotype was obtained from an adult with an advanced solid tumor such as melanoma, head and neck, liver or kidney cancer. The sample here was CD4+ or CD8+ T cells sorted from blood, taken in a trial of the OX40 agonist ivuxolimab. The CDR3 DNA sequence: TGTGCCTGGACATCCGGGGGCTTTAACACTGAAGCTTTCTTT. Its translation: CAWTSGGFNTEAFF.